This T cell receptor beta chain originates from a study of T cell changes during pregnancy in multiple sclerosis. The CDR3 spans 14 residues. In germline, CDR1 is LNHDA, CDR2 SQIVND (reference sequence). Between the trimmed V and J ends, which lost 4 bases and 4 bases, there was a span of 10 bases. Sequencing used immunoSEQ multiplex PCR; TCRdb keeps in-frame clones, though not all of them. Of some 68,000 clones listed, just over 90% were seen once; the top ten hold around 1.5%. Material: peripheral blood, obtained in the second trimester of pregnancy. This sequence originates from a female donor in good health, enrolled as a control in a pregnancy study. The genes are TRBV19 and TRBJ2-2; maybe TRBD1 (5 bases). The chain's CDR3 is CASSRPGFTGELFF. The CDR3 DNA is TGTGCCAGTAGTAGGCCAGGGTTCACCGGGGAGCTGTTTTTT.